Presented here are 26 T cell receptor beta chains from one specimen sequenced in a study of T cells in Graves' hyperthyroidism and ophthalmopathy (dated by TCRdb to between 2019 and 2020). Libraries were made using multiplex PCR. TCRdb names Illumina HiSeq 2000 as the instrument used. TCR beta CDR3 regions were amplified from RNA transcripts. The first round of RT-PCR for the TCR CDR3 was performed with the HTBI primer set and the Qiagen OneStep RT-PCR kit. TCRdb reprocessing: public reads trimmed at Q25 with fastp, clones called with MiXCR, in-frame beta chains kept. Rows are unified per CDR3 protein, each entry keeping the most common DNA and genes. This sample is represented by roughly 510,000 distinct CDR3 sequences; roughly 20% of them were singletons. Around 27% of the sample lies in the top ten. The specimen sequenced was blood. The origin of the receptors is a man aged 18-30 years with Graves' hyperthyroidism.

The gene calls are TRBV15 and TRBJ2-7; 9 bases fit TRBD1. V shed 3 bases, J shed 6 bases, and the junction held 6 bases outside the gene matches. This CDR3 has 14 residues. Germline CDR1 LNHNV, CDR2 YYDKDF (reference sequence). DNA for the CDR3: TGTGCCACCAGCAGTAGACAGGGGGGTGTCGAGCAGTACTTC. Residues: CATSSRQGGVEQYF.

This clonotype was detected ten times or more. The J gene is TRBJ1-6, the V gene TRBV6-2 or TRBV6-3; 7 bases match TRBD1. In germline, CDR1 is MNHEY, CDR2 SVGEGT. The CDR3 spans 18 residues. V trimming: 0 bases; J trimming: 9 bases; junction bases outside the gene matches: 14. The CDR3 protein is CASSYSTQGDISSSPLHF. The CDR3 region has the DNA TGTGCCAGCAGTTACTCGACCCAGGGGGATATTTCCAGTTCACCCCTCCACTTT.

Many counts were recorded for this clonotype. The chain uses TRBV6-1 and TRBJ2-7; 8 positions match TRBD1. From germline, CDR1 is MNHNS and CDR2 SASEGT. The CDR3 has 12 residues. J gave up 3 bases and V 7 bases, and 2 bases lay outside the gene matches. The CDR3 here is CASTGGLYEQYF. The CDR3 DNA reads TGTGCCAGCACAGGGGGCCTCTACGAGCAGTACTTC.

This clonotype has a count of ten or more. This sequence joins TRBV4-2 and TRBJ2-5; 9 bases align to TRBD2. Germline-derived CDR1 and CDR2 are LGHNA and YNFKEQ. Trimming at V came to 2 bases and at J to 4 bases, leaving 5 bases not matched to a gene. This CDR3 contains 15 residues. The CDR3 sequence: CASSQWRGGRETQYF. The CDR3 DNA reads as TGTGCCAGCAGCCAATGGCGGGGGGGCCGAGAGACCCAGTACTTC.

The sample holds many counts of this clonotype. The rearrangement links TRBV7-9 to TRBJ2-4; 7 bases are a match to TRBD2. The CDR3 runs 14 residues. Trimming removed 2 bases from V and 8 bases from J; junction bases left unmatched: 6. Germline V lookup: CDR1 SEHNR, CDR2 FQNEAQ (reference sequence). The CDR3 sequence is CASSLSSGRDIQYF. The CDR3, as DNA: TGTGCCAGCAGCTTAAGTTCAGGGAGGGACATTCAGTACTTC.

The gene calls are TRBV2 and TRBJ2-2; weak D call: TRBD1 (6 bases). V was clipped by 3 bases and J by 5 bases, with 10 bases between them. The germline V gene has CDR1 SNHLY and CDR2 FYNNEI. There are 14 residues in the CDR3. Here the CDR3 DNA reads TGTGCCAGCAGTGACAGGGGAAGTACCGGGGAGCTGTTTTTT. This sequence encodes CASSDRGSTGELFF.

In this sample, this clonotype turned up many times. This chain uses TRBV6-5 with TRBJ2-4; D could derive from TRBD1 or TRBD2 (5 bases each). V shed 0 bases and J shed 11 bases, with 14 bases lying between them. This CDR3 spans 14 amino acids. Germline V gene sequence: CDR1 MNHEY, CDR2 SVGAGI. The CDR3 DNA is TGTGCCAGCAGTTACTCGAGGGACGGTACCGTTCAGTACTTC. Its translation: CASSYSRDGTVQYF.

The genes are TRBV19 and TRBJ2-7; a weak D match, TRBD1 (7 bases). Germline V gene lookup returns CDR1 LNHDA and CDR2 SQIVND (reference sequence). There are 13 residues in the CDR3. V lost 6 bases and J 12 bases, leaving 21 bases between the germline ends. The CDR3 reads CASSGGQNYKLYF. In DNA form, the CDR3 reads TGTGCCAGTAGCGGGGGACAGAACTACAAGCTGTACTTC.

This clonotype was seen more than once but under ten times. At one end, the junction sequence differs from germline, possibly due to a read error. The chain uses TRBV6-2 or TRBV6-3 and TRBJ1-1; perhaps TRBD1 as D (5 bases). This CDR3 region has 15 residues. Per the germline V gene, CDR1 is MNHEY and CDR2 is SVGEGT. This chain's CDR3 is CASSSAGPLNTEACF. The CDR3 DNA sequence: TGTGCCAGCAGTTCGGCAGGGCCCCTGAACACTGAAGCTTGCTTT.

This clonotype was recorded many times. The V call is TRBV27, the J call TRBJ2-7; 8 bases align to TRBD2. The length of the CDR3 is 16 residues. Germline V gives CDR1 MNHEY, CDR2 SMNVEV (reference sequence). The J segment lost 0 bases and the V segment lost 4 bases, leaving 8 bases of the junction unmatched. The CDR3 reads CASSSSGGPVSYEQYF. CDR3 DNA sequence: TGTGCCAGCAGTTCCAGCGGGGGCCCGGTCTCCTACGAGCAGTACTTC.

This clonotype has at least ten counts. The rearrangement uses TRBV28 and TRBJ1-2; D remains ambiguous. The V gene's germline CDR1 is MDHEN and CDR2 SYDVKM. The CDR3 is 17 residues long. V lost 4 bases to trimming and J lost 4 bases, with 22 bases between them. The CDR3 spells CASSYYSLTSLTYGYTF. CDR3 DNA: TGTGCCAGCAGTTATTATTCCCTCACATCCCTAACCTATGGCTACACCTTC.

This clonotype was detected ten times or more. The chain combines TRBV11-2 with TRBJ1-5; a weak D match, TRBD1 (5 bases). Germline lookup yields CDR1 SGHAT and CDR2 FQNNGV. The CDR3 is made up of 15 amino acids. The ends were cut back, 1 base at V and 4 bases at J, with 11 bases in the middle. In DNA form, the CDR3 reads TGTGCCAGCAGCTTAGGGGTCGAGGGGAATCAGCCCCAGCATTTT. Its translation is CASSLGVEGNQPQHF.

This clonotype has ten or more counts. The CDR3 sequence: CASSSYTGGEDGYTF. In DNA, the CDR3 is TGTGCCAGCAGTTCCTACACAGGGGGCGAAGATGGCTACACCTTC. The chain is built from TRBV12-3 or TRBV12-4 and TRBJ1-2; 9 nucleotides agree with TRBD1. The junction had 9 bases not matched to a gene; V was cut back by 4 bases and J by 6 bases. There are 15 residues in the CDR3.

This clonotype has only a few counts. The J gene is TRBJ1-1, the V gene TRBV28; D perhaps matches TRBD1 (5 bases). Trimming shortened V by 3 bases and J by 2 bases, and 16 bases separated the two germline ends. Germline CDR1 and CDR2: MDHEN and SYDVKM. The CDR3 spans 16 residues. CDR3 in amino acids: CASSFPNRRRNTEAFF. CDR3 nucleotides: TGTGCCAGCAGTTTCCCCAACAGGCGACGAAACACTGAAGCTTTCTTT.

Many counts were recorded for this clonotype. The chain couples TRBV27 to TRBJ2-7; 7 nucleotides line up with TRBD1. The CDR3 is 14 amino acids. Germline values: CDR1 MNHEY, CDR2 SMNVEV (reference sequence). The V gene end was trimmed by 3 bases and the J gene end by 6 bases; junction bases not matched to a gene: 8. The CDR3 sequence is CASSFKSRGFEQYF. The DNA of the CDR3 is TGTGCCAGCAGTTTCAAGTCCAGGGGGTTCGAGCAGTACTTC.

The chain recombines TRBV14 with TRBJ1-2, with 8 bases fitting TRBD1. The CDR3 runs to 19 residues. Germline-derived CDR1 and CDR2 are SGHDN and FVKESK. Unmatched junction bases numbered 15, after V lost 0 bases and J lost 3 bases. CDR3 coding DNA: TGTGCCAGCAGCCAAGAAGGAGACAGGGGCCCCACCCCTTACTATGGCTACACCTTC. It yields the protein CASSQEGDRGPTPYYGYTF.

The chain joins TRBV6-2 or TRBV6-3 to TRBJ2-2; 10 nucleotides agree with TRBD2. V gave up 0 bases and J gave up 0 bases; unmatched junction bases: 7. Looked up from germline, CDR1 is MNHEY and CDR2 is SVGEGT. The CDR3 spans 19 residues. The CDR3 loop reads CASSYSTLAGVANTGELFF. The CDR3 DNA sequence: TGTGCCAGCAGTTACTCGACTCTAGCGGGGGTCGCGAACACCGGGGAGCTGTTTTTT.

The V gene is TRBV20-1, the J gene TRBJ2-2, with D tentatively TRBD1 (6 bases). CDR1 DFQATT and CDR2 SNEGSKA come from the germline V gene (reference sequence). CDR3 length equals 14 residues. V lost 2 bases and J 4 bases, leaving 11 bases between the germline ends. The CDR3 DNA is TGCAGTGCTAGAATCGGACAGACCACCGGGGAGCTGTTTTTT. Translating it yields CSARIGQTTGELFF.

This clonotype was detected a few times. This chain joins TRBV19 and TRBJ1-1; D not certain. The germline V and J ends were trimmed by 5 bases and 5 bases, with 15 bases remaining between them. CDR3 size: 14 residues. Germline V gene sequence: CDR1 LNHDA, CDR2 SQIVND (reference sequence). The CDR3 sequence is CASSFLGAGTEAFF. DNA for the CDR3: TGTGCCAGTAGTTTTCTGGGCGCAGGAACTGAAGCTTTCTTT.

V gene TRBV12-3 or TRBV12-4 combines with J gene TRBJ1-2; weak D call: TRBD1 (6 bases). V was trimmed by 2 bases and J by 8 bases, leaving 18 bases between them. This CDR3 has 15 amino acids. The CDR3 reads CASSLTGRGFGGYTF. CDR3 nucleotides: TGTGCCAGCAGTTTAACAGGGCGGGGGTTCGGGGGCTACACCTTC.

There are many counts of this clonotype. V usage is TRBV20-1 and J usage is TRBJ1-3; 9 bases are a match to TRBD1. CDR1 DFQATT and CDR2 SNEGSKA come from the germline V gene (reference sequence). J gave up 2 bases and V 3 bases, and 14 bases lay outside the gene matches. The CDR3 is 18 amino acids. This CDR3 reads CSASGTGFIGSTGNTIYF. The CDR3 region has the DNA TGCAGTGCTAGCGGGACAGGGTTTATTGGGTCTACTGGAAACACCATATATTTT.

This clonotype was picked up a small number of times. The rearrangement links TRBV7-2 to TRBJ1-6; 10 positions agree with TRBD1. The CDR3 consists of 14 residues. Germline loops: CDR1 SGHTA, CDR2 FQGNSA. Trimming cost V 5 bases and J 6 bases; bases outside gene matches: 1. CDR3 coding DNA: TGTGCCAGCAGCGGGGACAGGGGTAATTCACCCCTCCACTTT. Residues: CASSGDRGNSPLHF.

This clonotype showed up many times. V is TRBV2 and J is TRBJ1-3; TRBD1 is a possible D gene (6 bases). Trimming pared 6 bases from V and 3 bases from J, leaving 12 bases between. The CDR3 sequence is 14 residues long. Germline CDR1 SNHLY, CDR2 FYNNEI. The CDR3 spells CASRQGLGGNTIYF. CDR3 DNA sequence: TGTGCCAGCAGACAGGGATTAGGTGGAAACACCATATATTTT.

The chain links TRBV12-3 or TRBV12-4 to TRBJ1-1; perhaps TRBD1 as D (6 bases). This CDR3 has 13 residues. V lost 7 bases to trimming and J lost 8 bases, with 17 bases between them. The DNA of the CDR3 is TGTGCCAGCACTATGGGGGGGCTCACGGAAGCTTTCTTT. It translates to CASTMGGLTEAFF.

This clonotype was detected a few times. The rearrangement links TRBV9 to TRBJ2-2; either TRBD1 or TRBD2 may supply D (5 bases each). CDR1 is SGDLS, CDR2 YYNGEE, per germline. Trimming shortened V by 0 bases and J by 4 bases, and 10 bases separated the two germline ends. This CDR3 contains 15 residues. CDR3 bases: TGTGCCAGCAGCGTAGAGGCAGGGAGCACCGGGGAGCTGTTTTTT. Protein product: CASSVEAGSTGELFF.

This clonotype has ten or more counts. The chain links TRBV25-1 to TRBJ2-7; tentative D call: TRBD1 (5 bases). The CDR3 spans 12 residues. CDR1 MGHDK and CDR2 SYGVNS come from the germline V gene. V dropped 9 bases and J dropped 4 bases, with 13 bases sitting between them. The CDR3 nucleotides read TGTGCCAGTGGAAGGCAGGGTTACGAGCAGTACTTC. It yields the protein CASGRQGYEQYF.